Shown below are 17 T cell receptor beta chains from a single sample sequenced in a study of blood T cells in healthy people across ages. The second PCR ran about 6 to 12 cycles with a sample-barcoded 5' primer and J-beta primers. TCRdb used MiXCR to reprocess the 5' RACE reads, holding one entry per CDR3 protein. The table lists 700,000 to 950,000 distinct CDR3 sequences, about 62% of them singletons. The sequencing input was blood. These receptors were obtained from a man younger than 45 in good health.

The gene calls are TRBV2 and TRBJ2-5, with TRBD2 identical over 13 bases. V lost 5 bases to trimming and J lost 4 bases; unmatched junction nucleotides: 7. CDR1 is SNHLY and CDR2 is FYNNEI in the germline V gene. This CDR3 comprises 16 residues. CDR3 protein: CASSSWTSGRGETQYF. The CDR3 bases are TGTGCCAGCAGTTCTTGGACTAGCGGGAGAGGAGAGACCCAGTACTTC.

This clonotype was found once. The J gene is TRBJ1-6, the V gene TRBV7-2; no definite D call. V was clipped by 3 bases and J by 0 bases, with 12 bases between them. This CDR3 comprises 17 residues. The germline V gene has CDR1 SGHTA and CDR2 FQGNSA. This CDR3 reads CASSFTPLASYNSPLHF. In DNA form, the CDR3 reads TGTGCCAGCAGCTTTACCCCTTTGGCCTCCTATAATTCACCCCTCCACTTT.

As for this clonotype: Since the CDR3 does not end with the conserved phenylalanine or tryptophan, this likely comes from a read error. V usage is TRBV20-1 and J usage is TRBJ2-1; TRBD2 matches at 11 bases. CDR1 and CDR2 (germline): DFQATT, SNEGSKA (reference sequence). The V and J ends lost 6 bases and 5 bases, in that order; junction bases with no gene match: 12. This CDR3 spans 16 amino acids. The CDR3 region has the DNA TGCAGTGCCTTAAACGCGGGACTAGCGGAGAACAATGAGCAGTTCTGC. Translating it yields CSALNAGLAENNEQFC.

The chain links TRBV12-3 or TRBV12-4 to TRBJ1-5, with TRBD1 identical over 10 bases. With 6 bases clipped from V and 6 bases from J, the junction kept 11 bases outside the gene matches. This CDR3 has 16 residues. CDR3 loop: CASRGTGERRFQPQHF. Written as DNA, the CDR3 is TGTGCCAGCAGGGGGACAGGGGAAAGGCGGTTTCAGCCCCAGCATTTT.

The rearrangement links TRBV27 to TRBJ1-2; weak D call: TRBD1 (5 bases). From germline, CDR1 is MNHEY and CDR2 SMNVEV (reference sequence). This CDR3 has 14 residues. V lost 3 bases and J 4 bases, leaving 12 bases between the germline ends. CDR3 residues: CASSFGRQGYGYTF. CDR3 in DNA: TGTGCCAGCAGTTTCGGTCGGCAGGGCTATGGCTACACCTTC.

The chain links TRBV4-2 to TRBJ2-7, with 8 bases matching TRBD2. This CDR3 has 15 residues. Germline V gives CDR1 LGHNA, CDR2 YNFKEQ. V was clipped by 1 base and J by 2 bases; unmatched bases: 4. The CDR3 nucleotides are TGTGCCAGCAGCCAAGGCGGGGGGCCCACCTACGAGCAGTACTTC. Its protein product is CASSQGGGPTYEQYF.

Turning to this clonotype: A junction boundary mismatches the germline segment, possibly from a read error. The rearrangement joins TRBV13 to TRBJ2-5, with a possible D match to TRBD1 (6 bases). Matching the DNA end better, TRBJ2-7 makes the J call doubtful. Germline V lookup: CDR1 PRHDT, CDR2 FYEKMQ (reference sequence). The CDR3 runs 14 residues. This CDR3 is CACSVIGVGGEQYF. CDR3 nucleotides: TGTGCCTGCAGTGTCATCGGGGTAGGGGGCGAGCAGTACTTC.

J is TRBJ2-1 and V is TRBV20-1, with TRBD2 matching over 9 bases. V dropped 1 base and J dropped 0; count of bases not matched to a gene: 7. The CDR3 covers 17 residues. CDR1 and CDR2 (germline): DFQATT, SNEGSKA (reference sequence). The CDR3 DNA reads TGCAGTGCTAGAGCCGGGACTAGCTTCGGCTCCTACAATGAGCAGTTCTTC. This sequence encodes CSARAGTSFGSYNEQFF.

This clonotype has a handful of counts. The chain employs TRBV4-1 and TRBJ1-6, with D unresolved. The germline V gene encodes CDR1 MGHRA and CDR2 YSYEKL. The V gene lost 3 bases and the J gene lost 7 bases, with 10 bases spanning the gap. The CDR3 runs to 14 residues. The CDR3 is CASSHPVANSPLHF. The CDR3 nucleotides are TGCGCCAGCAGCCACCCCGTAGCCAATTCACCCCTCCACTTT.

This clonotype has only one observation. The chain has TRBV11-2 and TRBJ2-4; the D gene is possibly TRBD2 (5 bases). Germline V CDR1 and CDR2: SGHAT, FQNNGV. CDR3 size: 14 residues. V was cut by 1 base and J by 9 bases, with 13 bases left in between. The CDR3: CASSLGPVGSIQYF. CDR3 coding DNA: TGTGCCAGCAGCTTAGGGCCCGTGGGGAGCATTCAGTACTTC.

The chain is built from TRBV6-2 or TRBV6-3 and TRBJ2-5, with D perhaps matching TRBD1 (6 bases). Per the germline V gene, CDR1 is MNHEY and CDR2 is SVGEGT. Trimming removed 6 bases at V and 3 bases at J, with 17 bases between. The CDR3 runs 15 residues. CDR3 amino acids: CASRLKDRHKETQYF. CDR3 DNA: TGTGCCAGCAGACTTAAGGACAGACATAAAGAGACCCAGTACTTC.

The count of this clonotype is one. V and J are TRBV20-1 and TRBJ2-5; 7 bases align to TRBD2. The CDR3 length is 15 residues. The V segment lost 5 bases and the J segment 0 bases; nucleotides outside the gene matches: 9. Germline CDR1 and CDR2: DFQATT and SNEGSKA (reference sequence). CDR3 amino acids: CSAESSGDYQETQYF. The CDR3 DNA reads TGCAGTGCTGAATCTAGCGGAGATTACCAAGAGACCCAGTACTTC.

The table lists this clonotype with a few counts. V is TRBV4-3 and J is TRBJ1-4, with D uncertain. The CDR3 is 13 residues long. Germline loops: CDR1 LGHNA, CDR2 YSLEER. Trimming removed 0 bases at V and 8 bases at J, with 7 bases between. CDR3 region: CASSQDPGEKLFF. The CDR3 bases are TGCGCCAGCAGCCAAGATCCGGGGGAAAAACTGTTTTTT.

The chain has TRBV20-1 and TRBJ1-1, with 11 bases identical to TRBD1. Trimming cost V 6 bases and J 5 bases; bases outside gene matches: 8. Germline V gene sequence: CDR1 DFQATT, CDR2 SNEGSKA (reference sequence). The CDR3 length is 14 residues. In nucleotides, the CDR3 is TGCAGTGCGTTGGACAGGGGGCGTCGAACTGAAGCTTTCTTT. This sequence encodes CSALDRGRRTEAFF.

This clonotype has just a few counts. V gene TRBV9 combines with J gene TRBJ2-4; D might be TRBD2 (5 bases). V was shortened by 1 base and J by 7 bases, with 12 bases between the two germline ends. The CDR3 runs to 14 residues. Germline CDR1 is SGDLS and CDR2 is YYNGEE. The CDR3 coding sequence is TGTGCCAGCAGCGTAAGCGGAGAAGGGAACATTCAGTACTTC. Translated: CASSVSGEGNIQYF.

The chain employs TRBV7-2 and TRBJ2-5; TRBD1 might be the D (5 bases). CDR3 length: 14 amino acids. The germline V gene encodes CDR1 SGHTA and CDR2 FQGNSA. Trimming removed 1 base at V and 5 bases at J, with 11 bases between. In nucleotides, the CDR3 is TGTGCCAGCAGCTTAGATTGGGGCGCGGAGACCCAGTACTTC. This sequence encodes CASSLDWGAETQYF.

In this sample, this clonotype turned up once. V and J are TRBV29-1 and TRBJ1-1, with D unclear. This CDR3 has 11 residues. CDR1 SQVTM and CDR2 ANQGSEA come from the germline V gene. V gave up 7 bases and J gave up 6 bases, with 12 bases separating them. In DNA, the CDR3 is TGCAGCGCCTTTAAGGGCTCTGAAGCTTTCTTT. The encoded protein is CSAFKGSEAFF.